Presented here are 22 T cell receptor beta chains from one specimen sequenced in a study of OX40 agonist ivuxolimab in advanced cancers. Sequencing was performed with immunoSEQ multiplex PCR; in TCRdb, only in-frame clones are kept and a portion is missing. The table has some 25,000 clones, 75% to 80% seen once. Sample: CD4+ or CD8+ T cells sorted from blood, taken in a trial of the OX40 agonist ivuxolimab. Receptors originate from an adult with an advanced solid tumor such as melanoma, head and neck, liver or kidney cancer.

The rearrangement links TRBV6-1 to TRBJ2-7; 9 bases are shared with TRBD1. From germline, CDR1 is MNHNS and CDR2 SASEGT. V lost 4 bases and J lost 2; bases outside the gene matches: 3. The CDR3 is 14 amino acids. This CDR3 is CASSGTGDPYEQYF. The CDR3 coding sequence is TGTGCCAGCAGTGGGACAGGGGACCCCTACGAGCAGTACTTC.

This clone was seen just once. J is TRBJ1-2 and V is TRBV19; no clear D. The ends were cut back, 5 bases at V and 4 bases at J, with 8 bases in the middle. CDR3 length equals 12 residues. Germline CDR1 is LNHDA and CDR2 is SQIVND (reference sequence). CDR3: CASSRGSYGYTF. In nucleotides, the CDR3 is TGTGCCAGTAGTCGAGGGTCCTATGGCTACACCTTC. Filled out from reference TRBV19 and TRBJ1-2, the complete variable domain reads DGGITQSPKYLFRKEGQNVTLSCEQNLNHDAMYWYRQDPGQGLRLIYYSQIVNDFQKGDIAEGYSVSREKKESFPLTVTSAQKNPTAFYLCASSRGSYGYTFGSGTRLTVV.

The chain is built from TRBV5-1 and TRBJ1-1; a possible D gene is TRBD1 (5 bases). Germline values: CDR1 SGHRS, CDR2 YFSETQ. The CDR3 loop spans 14 amino acids. The V and J ends lost 1 base and 3 bases respectively, with 10 bases between them. CDR3 sequence (DNA): TGCGCCAGCAGCTTGCTGGGGGATCACACTGAAGCTTTCTTT. Translating gives CASSLLGDHTEAFF.

The chain employs TRBV11-2 and TRBJ1-3; D uncertain. There are 15 residues in the CDR3. The V gene lost 0 bases and the J gene lost 0 bases, with 6 bases spanning the gap. Germline CDR1 SGHAT, CDR2 FQNNGV. The CDR3 reads CASSLDASSGNTIYF. The CDR3 DNA is TGTGCCAGCAGCTTAGACGCGAGCTCTGGAAACACCATATATTTT.

Turning to this clone: At one end, the junction sequence differs from germline, possibly due to a read error. V gene TRBV7-9 combines with J gene TRBJ2-7; 8 bases fit TRBD1. The CDR3 sequence is 14 residues long. CDR1 is SEHNR and CDR2 is FQNEAQ in the germline V gene (reference sequence). The CDR3 sequence is CASSQGLDRDEQYF. In nucleotides, the CDR3 is TGCGCCAGCAGCCAAGGATTGGACAGGGACGAGCAGTACTTC.

The chain has TRBV28 and TRBJ2-3; 10 nucleotides line up with TRBD2. Germline assignment: CDR1 MDHEN and CDR2 SYDVKM. The CDR3 contains 14 residues. J was trimmed by 4 bases and V by 4 bases; bases with no gene match: 2. This CDR3 is CASSSLAGADTQYF. The CDR3 coding sequence is TGTGCCAGCAGTTCTCTAGCGGGGGCAGATACGCAGTATTTT. Full variable domain (outside the CDR3, taken from reference TRBV28 and TRBJ2-3): DVKVTQSSRYLVKRTGEKVFLECVQDMDHENMFWYRQDPGLGLRLIYFSYDVKMKEKGDIPEGYSVSREKKERFSLILESASTNQTSMYLCASSSLAGADTQYFGPGTRLTVL.

The chain couples TRBV7-2 to TRBJ1-3; D uncertain. Germline CDR1 reads SGHTA; CDR2 reads FQGNSA. Trimming stripped 3 bases from V and 0 bases from J, with 3 bases between. CDR3 length: 13 residues. CDR3 sequence reads: CASSFVSGNTIYF. CDR3 DNA sequence: TGTGCCAGCAGCTTTGTCTCTGGAAACACCATATATTTT.

This sequence joins TRBV6-8 and TRBJ2-1; no definite D call. This CDR3 contains 11 residues. V shed 6 bases and J shed 6 bases, with 6 bases lying between them. Germline CDR1 MNHGY, CDR2 SAAAGT. Here the CDR3 reads CASRAVNEQFF. The CDR3 bases are TGTGCCAGCAGGGCAGTCAATGAGCAGTTCTTC.

The gene calls are TRBV4-1 and TRBJ2-7; D remains unclear. CDR1 and CDR2 (germline): MGHRA, YSYEKL. The CDR3 covers 11 residues. Trimming removed 3 bases at V and 3 bases at J, with 3 bases between. The CDR3 is CASSHGYEQYF. The CDR3 coding sequence is TGCGCCAGCAGCCATGGCTACGAGCAGTACTTC.

The rearrangement joins TRBV4-3 to TRBJ1-2, with D perhaps TRBD1 (5 bases). The length of the CDR3 is 15 residues. V dropped 4 bases and J dropped 4 bases, with 16 bases sitting between them. CDR1 and CDR2 (germline): LGHNA, YSLEER. The CDR3 is CASSPEGGAAYGYTF. The CDR3 region has the DNA TGCGCCAGCAGCCCAGAGGGTGGGGCCGCCTATGGCTACACCTTC.

The chain uses TRBV9 and TRBJ2-1; perhaps TRBD1 as D (6 bases). Germline values: CDR1 SGDLS, CDR2 YYNGEE. The V gene lost 4 bases and the J gene lost 7 bases, with 15 bases spanning the gap. The CDR3 sequence is 14 residues long. The CDR3 DNA follows: TGTGCCAGCAGCTCGGTGGGGGCCGCGAATGAGCAGTTCTTC. Translation: CASSSVGAANEQFF.

V gene TRBV6-5 combines with J gene TRBJ2-5; TRBD2 might be the D (5 bases). The CDR3 extends over 15 amino acids. Trimming cost V 2 bases and J 4 bases, with 14 bases left between them. The V gene's germline CDR1 is MNHEY and CDR2 SVGAGI. Here the CDR3 DNA reads TGTGCCAGCAGTTACAAGGTCCTTGAGGGAGAGACCCAGTACTTC. Its protein is CASSYKVLEGETQYF.

This chain links TRBV9 with TRBJ2-3; tentative D call: TRBD2 (5 bases). Germline lookup yields CDR1 SGDLS and CDR2 YYNGEE. This CDR3 comprises 14 residues. Trimming left V 1 base short and J 0 bases short, with 6 bases between. For the CDR3, the DNA is TGTGCCAGCAGCGTACAGCGGAGCACAGATACGCAGTATTTT. Its translation is CASSVQRSTDTQYF.

The V gene is TRBV7-8, the J gene TRBJ1-1; D is perhaps TRBD1 (5 bases). Trimming pared 1 base from V and 4 bases from J, leaving 10 bases between. The CDR3 loop spans 14 amino acids. Germline V gene sequence: CDR1 SGHVS, CDR2 FQNEAQ. The CDR3 nucleotides read TGTGCCAGCAGCTTAGATCCAGGGACCACTGAAGCTTTCTTT. It translates to CASSLDPGTTEAFF.

The chain carries TRBV2 and TRBJ2-3; the D call may be TRBD1 or TRBD2 (5 bases each). V was shortened by 8 bases and J by 11 bases, with 14 bases between the two germline ends. The CDR3 contains 11 residues. Germline CDR1 reads SNHLY; CDR2 reads FYNNEI. The CDR3 sequence: CASGLGTKQYF. CDR3 DNA: TGTGCCAGCGGCCTCGGGACGAAGCAGTATTTT.

The genes are TRBV5-4 and TRBJ2-5; 9 bases agree with TRBD2. V dropped 4 bases and J dropped 7; count of bases not matched to a gene: 5. The germline V gene encodes CDR1 SGHNT and CDR2 YYREEE (reference sequence). The CDR3 contains 13 residues. CDR3 coding DNA: TGTGCCAGCAGCGACGGACTAGCGAGGACCCAGTACTTC. It translates to CASSDGLARTQYF.

This clone has only a few counts. The rearrangement uses TRBV6-5 and TRBJ2-1, with a tentative D call TRBD2 (6 bases). This CDR3 spans 13 amino acids. Trimming removed 6 bases at V and 6 bases at J, with 12 bases between. Germline CDR1 is MNHEY and CDR2 is SVGAGI. The CDR3 DNA sequence: TGTGCCAGCAGCCCACTAGCTGGCAATGAGCAGTTCTTC. This encodes CASSPLAGNEQFF.

The rearrangement links TRBV14 to TRBJ1-4; 7 nucleotides match TRBD1. CDR1 and CDR2 (germline): SGHDN, FVKESK. V lost 1 base to trimming and J lost 4 bases; unmatched junction nucleotides: 18. This CDR3 contains 20 residues. DNA for the CDR3: TGTGCCAGCAGCCAAGTGGGGATGGGACAGACCCTTTTACGTAATGAAAAACTGTTTTTT. This codes for CASSQVGMGQTLLRNEKLFF. Together with reference TRBV14 and TRBJ1-4, the CDR3 gives the full variable domain: EAGVTQFPSHSVIEKGQTVTLRCDPISGHDNLYWYRRVMGKEIKFLLHFVKESKQDESGMPNNRFLAERTGGTYSTLKVQPAELEDSGVYFCASSQVGMGQTLLRNEKLFFGSGTQLSVL.

The rearrangement uses TRBV2 and TRBJ2-3; no reliable D call. Trimming took 7 bases from V and 3 from J, leaving 8 bases between them. CDR1 SNHLY and CDR2 FYNNEI come from the germline V gene. The CDR3 is 12 amino acids. Written as DNA, the CDR3 is TGTGCCAGCACCCCCCTAACAGATACGCAGTATTTT. Translation: CASTPLTDTQYF.

V and J are TRBV28 and TRBJ1-5; 10 bases align to TRBD1. This CDR3 spans 16 amino acids. With 4 bases clipped from V and 3 bases from J, the junction kept 6 bases outside the gene matches. Germline values: CDR1 MDHEN, CDR2 SYDVKM. CDR3 sequence reads: CASSSGTGASNQPQHF. As DNA, the CDR3 is TGTGCCAGCAGTTCAGGGACAGGGGCATCCAATCAGCCCCAGCATTTT.

V gene TRBV9 combines with J gene TRBJ2-3; D gene ambiguous. Per germline, CDR1 SGDLS and CDR2 YYNGEE. The CDR3 contains 13 residues. V was trimmed by 0 bases and J by 3 bases, leaving 5 bases between them. The DNA for the CDR3 is TGTGCCAGCAGCGTAGTAGAGACAGATACGCAGTATTTT. Protein: CASSVVETDTQYF.

The V call is TRBV4-1, the J call TRBJ1-5; D unresolved. V dropped 1 base and J dropped 5 bases, with 15 bases sitting between them. The CDR3 has 16 amino acids. Germline loops: CDR1 MGHRA, CDR2 YSYEKL. The CDR3 protein is CASSQAVEKPHQPQHF. The CDR3 DNA reads as TGCGCCAGCAGCCAAGCTGTTGAGAAGCCCCATCAGCCCCAGCATTTT.